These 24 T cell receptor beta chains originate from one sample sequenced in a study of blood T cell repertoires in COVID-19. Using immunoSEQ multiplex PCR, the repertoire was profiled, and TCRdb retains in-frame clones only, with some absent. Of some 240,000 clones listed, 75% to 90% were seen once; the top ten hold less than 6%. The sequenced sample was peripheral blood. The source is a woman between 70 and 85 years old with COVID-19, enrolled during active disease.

CDR3 protein: CASSSLAREVEAFF. For the CDR3, the DNA is TGTGCCAGCTCAAGTTTGGCTAGGGAGGTGGAAGCTTTCTTT. V is TRBV18 and J is TRBJ1-1, with D unclear. Germline V gene sequence: CDR1 KGHSH, CDR2 LQKENI. The CDR3 extends over 14 amino acids. V gave up 5 bases and J gave up 8 bases, with 18 bases separating them. The complete variable domain, with remaining parts taken from reference TRBV18 and TRBJ1-1, reads NAGVMQNPRHLVRRRGQEARLRCSPMKGHSHVYWYRQLPEEGLKFMVYLQKENIIDESGMPKERFSAEFPKEGPSILRIQQVVRGDSAAYFCASSSLAREVEAFFGQGTRLTVV.

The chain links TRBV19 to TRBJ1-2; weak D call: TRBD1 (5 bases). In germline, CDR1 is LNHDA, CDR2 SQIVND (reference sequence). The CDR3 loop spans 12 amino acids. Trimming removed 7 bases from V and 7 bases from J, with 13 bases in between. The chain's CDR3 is CASTAGRAGYTF. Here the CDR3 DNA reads TGTGCCAGTACGGCTGGCAGGGCTGGCTACACCTTC.

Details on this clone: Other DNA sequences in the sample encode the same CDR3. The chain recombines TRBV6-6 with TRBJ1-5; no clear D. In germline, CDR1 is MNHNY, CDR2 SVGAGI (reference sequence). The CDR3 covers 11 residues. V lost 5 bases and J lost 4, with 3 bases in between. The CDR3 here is CASSPNQPQHF. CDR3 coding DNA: TGTGCCAGCAGTCCAAATCAGCCCCAGCATTTT.

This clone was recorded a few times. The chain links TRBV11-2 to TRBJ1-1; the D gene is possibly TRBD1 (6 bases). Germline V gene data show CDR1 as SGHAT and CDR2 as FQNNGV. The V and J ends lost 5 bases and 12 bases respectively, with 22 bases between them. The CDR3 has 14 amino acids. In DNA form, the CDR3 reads TGTGCCAGCAGCCCCTCGGGGGGCCAGAGAGTGACTTTCTTT. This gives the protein CASSPSGGQRVTFF.

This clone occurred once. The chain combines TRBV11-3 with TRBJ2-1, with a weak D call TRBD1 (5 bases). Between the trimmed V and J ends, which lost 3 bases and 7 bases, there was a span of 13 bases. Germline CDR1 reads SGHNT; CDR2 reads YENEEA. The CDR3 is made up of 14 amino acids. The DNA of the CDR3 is TGTGCCAGCAGCTTTAATGGCAGGGTGAATGAGCAGTTCTTC. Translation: CASSFNGRVNEQFF.

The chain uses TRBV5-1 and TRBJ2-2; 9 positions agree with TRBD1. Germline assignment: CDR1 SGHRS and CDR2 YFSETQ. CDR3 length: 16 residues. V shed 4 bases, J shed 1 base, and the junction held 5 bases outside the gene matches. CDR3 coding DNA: TGCGCCAGCAGCGTCTCGGGACAGGGGAACACCGGGGAGCTGTTTTTT. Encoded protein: CASSVSGQGNTGELFF.

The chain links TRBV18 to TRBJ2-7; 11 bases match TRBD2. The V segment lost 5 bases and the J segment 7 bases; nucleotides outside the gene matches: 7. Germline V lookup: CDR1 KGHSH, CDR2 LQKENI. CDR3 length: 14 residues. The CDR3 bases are TGTGCCAGCTCAGAGACTAGCGGGATCTTGGAGCAGTACTTC. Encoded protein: CASSETSGILEQYF.

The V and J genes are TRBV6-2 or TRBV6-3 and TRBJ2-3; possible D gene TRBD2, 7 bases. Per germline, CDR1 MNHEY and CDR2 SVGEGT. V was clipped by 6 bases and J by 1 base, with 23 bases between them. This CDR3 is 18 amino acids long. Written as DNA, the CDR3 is TGTGCCAGCAGCCCACGGGGGGCTAGCGCCAGCGGCACAGATACGCAGTATTTT. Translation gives CASSPRGASASGTDTQYF.

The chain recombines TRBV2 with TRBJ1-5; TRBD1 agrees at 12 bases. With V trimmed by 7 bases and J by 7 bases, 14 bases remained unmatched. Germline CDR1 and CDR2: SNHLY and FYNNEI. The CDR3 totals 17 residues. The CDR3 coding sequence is TGTGCCAGCAACCCCCGTTTGGGGACAGGGGGCGAGCAGCCCCAGCATTTT. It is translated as CASNPRLGTGGEQPQHF.

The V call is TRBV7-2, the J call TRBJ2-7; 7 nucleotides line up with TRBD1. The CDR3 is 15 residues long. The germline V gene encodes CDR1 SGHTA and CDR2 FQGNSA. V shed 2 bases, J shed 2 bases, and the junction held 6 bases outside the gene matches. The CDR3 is CASSLSTGSPYEQYF. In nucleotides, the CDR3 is TGTGCCAGCAGCTTATCGACAGGGAGTCCCTACGAGCAGTACTTC.

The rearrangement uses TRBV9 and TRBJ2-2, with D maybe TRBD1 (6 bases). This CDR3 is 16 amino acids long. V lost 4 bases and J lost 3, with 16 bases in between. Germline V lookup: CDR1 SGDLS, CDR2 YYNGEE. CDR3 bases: TGTGCCAGCAGCATAACAGGGCCTTGGGACACCGGGGAGCTGTTTTTT. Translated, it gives CASSITGPWDTGELFF.

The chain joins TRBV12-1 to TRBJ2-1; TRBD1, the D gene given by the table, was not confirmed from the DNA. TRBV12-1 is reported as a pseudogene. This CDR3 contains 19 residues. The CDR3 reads CASSLTQRTGGPAYNEQFF. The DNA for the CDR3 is TGTGCCAGCAGCTTGACCCAGAGGACAGGGGGCCCGGCATACAATGAGCAGTTCTTC.

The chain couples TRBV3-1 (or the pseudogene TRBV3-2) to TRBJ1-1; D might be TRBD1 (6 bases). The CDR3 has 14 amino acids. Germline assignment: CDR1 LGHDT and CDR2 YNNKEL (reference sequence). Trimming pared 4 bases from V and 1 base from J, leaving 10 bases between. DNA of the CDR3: TGTGCCAGCAGCCTCGGGACACCGAACACTGAAGCTTTCTTT. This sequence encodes CASSLGTPNTEAFF.

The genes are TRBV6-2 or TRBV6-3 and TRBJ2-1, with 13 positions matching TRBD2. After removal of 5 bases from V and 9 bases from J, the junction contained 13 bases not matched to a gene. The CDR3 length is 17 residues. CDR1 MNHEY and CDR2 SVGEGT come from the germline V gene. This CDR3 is CASSGLAGVHVLGEQFF. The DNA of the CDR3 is TGTGCCAGCAGTGGACTAGCGGGAGTCCACGTCCTCGGTGAGCAGTTCTTC.

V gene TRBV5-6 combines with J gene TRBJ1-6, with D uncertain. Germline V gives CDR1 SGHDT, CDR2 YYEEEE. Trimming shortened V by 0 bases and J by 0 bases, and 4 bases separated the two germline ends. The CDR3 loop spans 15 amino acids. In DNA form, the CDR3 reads TGTGCCAGCAGCTTGGAGAGCTCCTATAATTCACCCCTCCACTTT. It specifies CASSLESSYNSPLHF. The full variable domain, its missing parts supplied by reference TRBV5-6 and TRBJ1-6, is DAGVTQSPTHLIKTRGQQVTLRCSPKSGHDTVSWYQQALGQGPQFIFQYYEEEERQRGNFPDRFSGHQFPNYSSELNVNALLLGDSALYLCASSLESSYNSPLHFGNGTRLTVT.

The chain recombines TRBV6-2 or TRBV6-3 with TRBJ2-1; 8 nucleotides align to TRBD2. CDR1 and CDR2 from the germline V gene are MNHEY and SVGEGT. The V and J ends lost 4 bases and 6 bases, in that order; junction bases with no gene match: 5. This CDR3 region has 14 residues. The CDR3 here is CASSSSGRVNEQFF. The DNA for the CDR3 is TGTGCCAGCAGTTCAAGCGGGAGAGTCAATGAGCAGTTCTTC.

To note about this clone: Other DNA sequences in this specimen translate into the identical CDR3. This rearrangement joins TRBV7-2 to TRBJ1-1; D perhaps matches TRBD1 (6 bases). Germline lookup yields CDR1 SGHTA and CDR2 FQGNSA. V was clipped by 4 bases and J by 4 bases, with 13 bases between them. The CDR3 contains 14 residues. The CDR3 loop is CASSSQGQGTEAFF. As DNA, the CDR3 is TGTGCCAGCAGCTCCCAGGGGCAGGGCACTGAAGCTTTCTTT.

The CDR3 spells CASSRGGGLADYNEQFF. In DNA, the CDR3 is TGTGCCAGCAGCCGAGGGGGGGGACTAGCGGACTACAATGAGCAGTTCTTC. The J gene is TRBJ2-1, the V gene TRBV7-8; TRBD2 matches at 11 bases. CDR3 length equals 17 residues. Trimming cost V 5 bases and J 3 bases; bases outside gene matches: 9. Germline CDR1 reads SGHVS; CDR2 reads FQNEAQ.

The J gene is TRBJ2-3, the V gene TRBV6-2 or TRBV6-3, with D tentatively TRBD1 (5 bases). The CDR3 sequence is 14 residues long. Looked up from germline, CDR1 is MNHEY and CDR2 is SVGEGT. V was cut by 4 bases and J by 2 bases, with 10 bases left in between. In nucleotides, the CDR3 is TGTGCCAGCAGTTGGTACAGGAACACAGATACGCAGTATTTT. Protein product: CASSWYRNTDTQYF.

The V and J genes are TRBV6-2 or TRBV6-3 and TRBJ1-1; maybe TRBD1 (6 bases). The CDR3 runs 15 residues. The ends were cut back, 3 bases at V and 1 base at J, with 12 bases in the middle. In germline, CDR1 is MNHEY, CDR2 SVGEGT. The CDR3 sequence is CASSYGGAQNTEAFF. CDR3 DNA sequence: TGTGCCAGCAGTTATGGGGGGGCCCAGAACACTGAAGCTTTCTTT.

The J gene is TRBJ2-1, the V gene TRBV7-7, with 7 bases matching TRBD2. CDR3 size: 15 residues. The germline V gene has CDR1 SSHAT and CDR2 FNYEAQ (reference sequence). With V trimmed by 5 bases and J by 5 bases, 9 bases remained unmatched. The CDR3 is CASSPRGSGNNEQFF. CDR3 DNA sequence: TGTGCCAGCAGCCCCCGCGGGAGCGGGAACAATGAGCAGTTCTTC.

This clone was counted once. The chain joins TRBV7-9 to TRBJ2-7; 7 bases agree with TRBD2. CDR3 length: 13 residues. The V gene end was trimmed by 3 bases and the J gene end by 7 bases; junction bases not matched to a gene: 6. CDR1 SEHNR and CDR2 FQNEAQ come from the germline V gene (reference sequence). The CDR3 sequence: CASSLAGLPEQYF. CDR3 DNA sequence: TGTGCCAGCAGCTTGGCGGGACTACCTGAGCAGTACTTC.

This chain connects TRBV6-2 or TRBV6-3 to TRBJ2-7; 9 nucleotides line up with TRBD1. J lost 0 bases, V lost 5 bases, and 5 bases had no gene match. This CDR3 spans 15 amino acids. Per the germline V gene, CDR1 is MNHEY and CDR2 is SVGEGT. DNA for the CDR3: TGTGCCAGCAGTCCACAGGGGGCGGTCTCCTACGAGCAGTACTTC. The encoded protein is CASSPQGAVSYEQYF.

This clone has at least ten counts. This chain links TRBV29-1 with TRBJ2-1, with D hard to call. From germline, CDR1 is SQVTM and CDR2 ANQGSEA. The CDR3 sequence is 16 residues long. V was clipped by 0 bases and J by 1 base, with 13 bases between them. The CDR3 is CSVEDSTTVSYNEQFF. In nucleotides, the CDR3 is TGCAGCGTTGAAGATAGCACTACCGTATCCTACAATGAGCAGTTCTTC.